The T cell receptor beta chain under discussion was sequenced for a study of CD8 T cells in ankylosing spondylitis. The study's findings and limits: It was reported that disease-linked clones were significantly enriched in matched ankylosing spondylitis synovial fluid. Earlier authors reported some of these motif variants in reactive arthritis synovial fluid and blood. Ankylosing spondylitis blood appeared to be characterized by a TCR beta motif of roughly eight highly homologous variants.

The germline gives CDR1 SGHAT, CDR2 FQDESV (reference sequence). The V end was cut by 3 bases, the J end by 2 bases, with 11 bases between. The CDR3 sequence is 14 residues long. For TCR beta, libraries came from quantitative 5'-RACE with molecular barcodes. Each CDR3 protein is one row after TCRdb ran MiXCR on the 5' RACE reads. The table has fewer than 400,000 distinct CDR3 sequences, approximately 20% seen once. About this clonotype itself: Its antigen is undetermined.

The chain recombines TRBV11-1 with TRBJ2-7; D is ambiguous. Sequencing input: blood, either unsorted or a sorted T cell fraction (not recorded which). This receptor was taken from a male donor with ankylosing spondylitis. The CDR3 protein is CASSFPGQTYEQYF. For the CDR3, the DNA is TGTGCCAGCAGCTTTCCGGGCCAGACCTACGAGCAGTACTTC.